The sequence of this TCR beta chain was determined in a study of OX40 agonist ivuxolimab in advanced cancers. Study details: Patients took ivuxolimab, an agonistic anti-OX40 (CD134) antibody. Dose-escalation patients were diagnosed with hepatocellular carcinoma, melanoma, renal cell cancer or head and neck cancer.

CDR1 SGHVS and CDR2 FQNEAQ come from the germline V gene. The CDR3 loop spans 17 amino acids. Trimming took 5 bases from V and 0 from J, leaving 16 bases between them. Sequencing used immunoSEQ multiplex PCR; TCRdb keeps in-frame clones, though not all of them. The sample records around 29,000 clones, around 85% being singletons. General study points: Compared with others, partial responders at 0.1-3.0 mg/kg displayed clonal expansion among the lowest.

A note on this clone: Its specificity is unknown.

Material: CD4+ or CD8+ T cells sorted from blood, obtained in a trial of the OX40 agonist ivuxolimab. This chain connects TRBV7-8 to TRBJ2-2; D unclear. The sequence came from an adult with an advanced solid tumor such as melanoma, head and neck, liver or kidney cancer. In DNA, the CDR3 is TGTGCCAGCAGCGCGCGCGATGGATCCGCGAACACCGGGGAGCTGTTTTTT. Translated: CASSARDGSANTGELFF.